The 8 T cell receptor beta chains given below trace back to one sample, sequenced in a study of prognosis after radiotherapy for stage I lung cancer. With two-round multiplex PCR, TCR beta CDR3 sequences were amplified from genomic DNA. With primers specific to each TRBV and TRBJ gene, the first-round PCR was performed. From the multiplex PCR reads, TCRdb called clonotypes with MiXCR, one entry per CDR3 protein. This table has roughly 16,000 distinct CDR3 sequences, about a third appearing once. The sequencing here drew on PBMCs, taken before or after stereotactic body radiation therapy (not recorded which). The receptors here all came from a donor over 45 with non-small cell lung cancer.

This clonotype was counted at least ten times. V is TRBV7-9 and J is TRBJ2-3, with D perhaps given as TRBD1 or TRBD2 (5 bases each). Germline V gives CDR1 SEHNR, CDR2 FQNEAQ (reference sequence). The V and J ends lost 2 bases and 5 bases respectively, with 11 bases between them. CDR3 size: 14 residues. For the CDR3, the DNA is TGTGCCAGCAGCTTATCCGGGGCCAGAGATACGCAGTATTTT. The encoded protein is CASSLSGARDTQYF.

By proportion, this clonotype is medium-sized. The chain has TRBV11-2 and TRBJ1-4; 7 bases map to TRBD1. Germline CDR1 is SGHAT and CDR2 is FQNNGV. J gave up 7 bases and V 5 bases, and 10 bases lay outside the gene matches. The CDR3 is 15 amino acids. CDR3 loop: CASSEQTGIFEKLFF. For the CDR3, the DNA is TGTGCCAGCAGCGAGCAGACAGGGATCTTTGAAAAACTGTTTTTT.

This clonotype was observed many times. The rearrangement joins TRBV20-1 to TRBJ2-7, with D perhaps matching TRBD1 or TRBD2 (5 bases each). CDR3 size: 14 residues. Trimming cost V 6 bases and J 0 bases, with 15 bases left between them. The germline V gene encodes CDR1 DFQATT and CDR2 SNEGSKA (reference sequence). The CDR3 sequence: CSASRDGVSYEQYF. The CDR3 DNA reads TGCAGTGCCAGCCGGGACGGGGTCTCCTACGAGCAGTACTTC.

Many counts were recorded for this clonotype. The J gene is TRBJ2-1, the V gene TRBV11-2; perhaps TRBD1 as D (6 bases). Germline loops: CDR1 SGHAT, CDR2 FQNNGV. The length of the CDR3 is 13 residues. Trimming removed 2 bases at V and 9 bases at J, with 11 bases between. In nucleotides, the CDR3 is TGTGCCAGCAGCTTACTCCGACAGGCTGAGCAGTTCTTC. This sequence encodes CASSLLRQAEQFF.

This clonotype is classed as medium-sized. This rearrangement joins TRBV20-1 to TRBJ2-3; TRBD2 aligns across 7 bases. Germline CDR1 and CDR2: DFQATT and SNEGSKA (reference sequence). V shed 0 bases and J 8 bases; nucleotides not matched to a gene: 17. The CDR3 totals 17 residues. This chain's CDR3 is CSARDLLGGSYAGTQYF. In DNA, the CDR3 is TGCAGTGCTAGAGATCTTCTCGGCGGGAGTTATGCCGGTACGCAGTATTTT.

This clonotype was recorded many times. The chain combines TRBV28 with TRBJ2-7; 7 bases are shared with TRBD1. V lost 4 bases to trimming and J lost 2 bases; unmatched junction nucleotides: 5. CDR1 and CDR2 from the germline V gene are MDHEN and SYDVKM. There are 14 residues in the CDR3. This CDR3 reads CASSYRTGAYEQYF. In DNA form, the CDR3 reads TGTGCCAGCAGTTACCGGACAGGAGCCTACGAGCAGTACTTC.

The table lists this clonotype with many counts. The V gene is TRBV29-1, the J gene TRBJ2-7; no firm D call. CDR3 length: 10 residues. In germline, CDR1 is SQVTM, CDR2 ANQGSEA. V was pared by 8 bases and J by 2 bases, with 7 bases between. DNA for the CDR3: TGCAGCCCTTTCCCCTACGAGCAGTACTTC. This sequence encodes CSPFPYEQYF.

The table lists this clonotype with many counts. The chain has TRBV7-9 and TRBJ2-1; the match to TRBD1 covers 9 bases. CDR1 and CDR2 (germline): SEHNR, FQNEAQ (reference sequence). The CDR3 is 16 residues long. V was clipped by 2 bases and J by 8 bases; unmatched bases: 10. CDR3 region: CASSLIGTGKFDEQFF. The CDR3 nucleotides are TGTGCCAGCAGCTTAATAGGGACAGGGAAGTTCGATGAGCAGTTCTTC.